Below are 8 T cell receptor beta chains sequenced from a single sample in a study of T-cell memory formation after mild COVID-19. Using its own MiXCR run on the 5' RACE reads, TCRdb lists one record per CDR3 protein. The sample contains some 350,000 distinct CDR3 sequences, over 10% of which appear only once. The source material was PBMCs or a T cell subset sorted from them (not recorded which). Every receptor here comes from a man in his late teens or twenties who had mild COVID-19 (a few samples of this study predate the infection). Cell type and time point are not known.

The genes are TRBV10-1 and TRBJ2-7, with 7 bases lining up with TRBD2. This CDR3 is built from 13 residues. The J segment lost 6 bases and the V segment lost 0 bases, leaving 2 bases of the junction unmatched. Germline V gene lookup returns CDR1 WNHNN and CDR2 SYGVQD (reference sequence). This chain's CDR3 is CASSESWEGEQYF. The CDR3 DNA sequence: TGCGCCAGCAGTGAGTCTTGGGAGGGCGAGCAGTACTTC.

This clonotype was recorded a few times. The rearrangement joins TRBV5-1 to TRBJ2-7; D not resolved. This CDR3 has 13 amino acids. The V gene lost 4 bases and the J gene lost 4 bases, with 12 bases spanning the gap. Germline loops: CDR1 SGHRS, CDR2 YFSETQ. The CDR3 bases are TGCGCCAGCAGCGATAGGCCAGAATACGAGCAGTACTTC. It translates to CASSDRPEYEQYF.

This chain links TRBV6-5 with TRBJ1-5; D gene uncertain. The CDR3 totals 12 residues. V was trimmed by 6 bases and J by 4 bases, leaving 7 bases between them. Germline CDR1 and CDR2: MNHEY and SVGAGI. CDR3 region: CASSPRNQPQHF. CDR3 nucleotides: TGTGCCAGCAGCCCGCGAAATCAGCCCCAGCATTTT.

This chain connects TRBV12-3 or TRBV12-4 to TRBJ2-7, with a possible D match to TRBD2 (7 bases). There are 14 residues in the CDR3. V was pared by 5 bases and J by 3 bases, with 14 bases between. The CDR3 bases are TGTGCCAGCAGTCAAGGGGGGGACCTCTACGAGCAGTACTTC. Protein: CASSQGGDLYEQYF.

This clonotype was counted only a few times. The CDR3, as DNA: TGCGCCAGCAGCCAAGGTGGACTTCCGAGCTCCTATAATTCACCCCTCCACTTT. Translated: CASSQGGLPSSYNSPLHF. The V call is TRBV4-3, the J call TRBJ1-6; unclear D gene. The V gene's germline CDR1 is LGHNA and CDR2 YSLEER. Trimming cost V 1 base and J 0 bases, with 13 bases left between them. The CDR3 is made up of 18 amino acids.

This rearrangement joins TRBV7-2 to TRBJ1-6, with D possibly being TRBD1 (5 bases). The germline gives CDR1 SGHTA, CDR2 FQGNSA. Trimming cost V 5 bases and J 4 bases, with 15 bases left between them. This CDR3 region has 16 residues. The CDR3 region has the DNA TGTGCCAGCAGCCGCTTCGTCGGGGGATATAATTCACCCCTCCACTTT. It yields the protein CASSRFVGGYNSPLHF.

This clonotype was seen at least ten times. The chain combines TRBV5-1 with TRBJ2-3; D tentatively reads TRBD1 or TRBD2 (5 bases each). Between the trimmed V and J ends, which lost 5 bases and 3 bases, there was a span of 10 bases. The germline gives CDR1 SGHRS, CDR2 YFSETQ. The CDR3 is 13 residues long. The CDR3 here is CASRGRETDTQYF. CDR3 coding DNA: TGCGCCAGCAGGGGCAGGGAGACAGATACGCAGTATTTT.

This clonotype was observed at least ten times. The chain uses TRBV12-3 or TRBV12-4 and TRBJ1-3; D uncertain. The CDR3 runs 14 residues. Trimming pared 8 bases from V and 4 bases from J, leaving 15 bases between. CDR3: CASGRGTAGNTIYF. The CDR3 region has the DNA TGTGCCAGCGGCCGGGGAACAGCGGGAAACACCATATATTTT.